The T cell receptor (beta chain) under discussion was sequenced for a study of cytomegalovirus exposure and HLA in healthy donors. General study points: TCR beta V segments were, for the most part, productive about 87% or about 30% of the time in an earlier analysis. Under in vitro conditions, a few CMV-associated chains were confirmed as specific for CMV antigens.

Losses at the gene ends were 4 bases for V and 4 bases for J; bases not matched to a gene: 5. CDR1 is SGHRS, CDR2 YFSETQ, per germline. This CDR3 contains 14 residues. Donors had nominal health at sampling but likely had unrecorded immune exposures. Primers for the PCR totalled 60 Vbeta and 13 Jbeta. TCRdb keeps only in-frame clones here, not all; method: immunoSEQ multiplex PCR. The sample has approximately 89,000 clones, 62% seen once; the top ten hold around 5.5%. About this clone: Its antigen is not identified.

Sequenced sample: PBMCs. The chain carries TRBV5-1 and TRBJ2-3; 8 bases line up with TRBD1. The receptor was isolated from a woman between 25 and 40 years old in good health and CMV-seropositive. This CDR3 is CASSLRQGPDTQYF. For the CDR3, the DNA is TGCGCCAGCAGCCTACGACAGGGGCCAGATACGCAGTATTTT.